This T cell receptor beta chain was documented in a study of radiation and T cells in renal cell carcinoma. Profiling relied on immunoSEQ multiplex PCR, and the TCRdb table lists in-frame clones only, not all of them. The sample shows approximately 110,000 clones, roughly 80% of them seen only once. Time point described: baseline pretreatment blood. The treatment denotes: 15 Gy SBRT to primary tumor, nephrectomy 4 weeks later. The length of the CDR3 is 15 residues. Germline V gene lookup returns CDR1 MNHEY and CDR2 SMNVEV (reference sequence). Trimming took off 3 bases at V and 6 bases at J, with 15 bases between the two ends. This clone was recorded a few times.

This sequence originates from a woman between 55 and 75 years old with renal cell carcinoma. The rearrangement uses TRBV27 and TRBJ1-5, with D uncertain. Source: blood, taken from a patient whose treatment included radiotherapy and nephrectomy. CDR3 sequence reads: CASSFSLTRRQPQHF. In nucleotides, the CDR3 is TGTGCCAGCAGTTTTAGTCTAACGCGGCGTCAGCCCCAGCATTTT.